What follows are 16 T cell receptor beta chains derived from one specimen sequenced in a study of blood T cell repertoires in COVID-19. Clones were read by immunoSEQ multiplex PCR, and TCRdb kept only the in-frame ones, dropping some. The repertoire holds about 440,000 clones, with around 89% as singletons. The sample consisted of peripheral blood. Receptors were obtained from a woman in her thirties with acute or convalescent COVID-19.

The rearrangement links TRBV27 to TRBJ1-5; D not certain. Trimming took off 0 bases at V and 6 bases at J, with 6 bases between the two ends. This CDR3 region has 13 residues. From germline, CDR1 is MNHEY and CDR2 SMNVEV (reference sequence). The CDR3 nucleotides read TGTGCCAGCAGTTTATCGGGAGTTCAGCCCCAGCATTTT. Translating it yields CASSLSGVQPQHF.

V usage is TRBV6-5 and J usage is TRBJ2-2; D gene uncertain. Trimming pared 6 bases from V and 0 bases from J, leaving 5 bases between. Per germline, CDR1 MNHEY and CDR2 SVGAGI. This CDR3 has 13 amino acids. CDR3 sequence: CASSQTNTGELFF. In DNA form, the CDR3 reads TGTGCCAGCAGCCAGACGAACACCGGGGAGCTGTTTTTT.

The gene calls are TRBV19 and TRBJ2-2; TRBD1 matches 8 bases. Germline CDR1 LNHDA, CDR2 SQIVND (reference sequence). The CDR3 spans 15 residues. The junction had 5 bases not matched to a gene; V was cut back by 8 bases and J by 0 bases. Written as DNA, the CDR3 is TGTGCCAGTTGCAGGGGGCCGACGAACACCGGGGAGCTGTTTTTT. Protein: CASCRGPTNTGELFF.

In its sample, this clone was seen a few times. The genes are TRBV6-5 and TRBJ2-5; 14 bases align to TRBD2. CDR1 is MNHEY, CDR2 SVGAGI, per germline. The V segment lost 8 bases and the J segment 4 bases; nucleotides outside the gene matches: 0. The CDR3 is 13 residues long. This CDR3 is CASGLAGGETQYF. In DNA form, the CDR3 reads TGTGCCAGCGGACTAGCGGGGGGAGAGACCCAGTACTTC.

This chain uses TRBV4-1 with TRBJ2-7; 7 positions agree with TRBD1. The germline CDR1 and CDR2 sequences are MGHRA and YSYEKL. The J segment lost 5 bases and the V segment lost 4 bases, leaving 8 bases of the junction unmatched. The CDR3 totals 14 residues. The CDR3 DNA follows: TGCGCCAGCAGCCCGTGGGACAGTCCCCACGAGCAGTACTTC. Encoded protein: CASSPWDSPHEQYF.

V and J are TRBV19 and TRBJ1-2; D is possibly TRBD1 (6 bases). The CDR3 runs 13 residues. Trimming shortened V by 4 bases and J by 5 bases, and 11 bases separated the two germline ends. Germline V gene sequence: CDR1 LNHDA, CDR2 SQIVND (reference sequence). CDR3: CASSTMQGYGYTF. CDR3 sequence (DNA): TGTGCCAGTAGTACCATGCAGGGGTATGGCTACACCTTC.

J is TRBJ1-6 and V is TRBV19; D uncertain. The CDR3 consists of 15 residues. V was shortened by 1 base and J by 5 bases, with 9 bases between the two germline ends. The germline CDR1 and CDR2 sequences are LNHDA and SQIVND (reference sequence). The CDR3 nucleotides are TGTGCCAGTAGTATAGGGTTCGGGGATAATTCACCCCTCCACTTT. As protein: CASSIGFGDNSPLHF.

This CDR3 is CASSLGPQGSNQPQHF. CDR3 DNA: TGCGCCAGCAGCTTGGGGCCCCAGGGGAGCAATCAGCCCCAGCATTTT. The V and J genes are TRBV5-1 and TRBJ1-5; possible D gene TRBD1, 6 bases. Between the trimmed V and J ends, which lost 0 bases and 1 base, there was a span of 11 bases. The CDR3 covers 16 residues. Looked up from germline, CDR1 is SGHRS and CDR2 is YFSETQ.

The V call is TRBV2, the J call TRBJ2-1, with D perhaps matching TRBD1 (6 bases). The CDR3 is made up of 12 amino acids. The V gene's germline CDR1 is SNHLY and CDR2 FYNNEI. Trimming removed 7 bases at V and 14 bases at J, with 18 bases between. The CDR3 spells CASTGWSGDEFF. The CDR3 coding sequence is TGTGCCAGCACCGGGTGGTCAGGGGACGAGTTCTTC.

This chain connects TRBV10-3 to TRBJ1-2, with TRBD1 matching 9 bases. Germline assignment: CDR1 ENHRY and CDR2 SYGVKD. The junction had 11 bases not matched to a gene; V was cut back by 4 bases and J by 5 bases. This CDR3 has 16 amino acids. The CDR3 DNA reads TGTGCCATCAGTGGGGGACAGGGAAACAGTTGGTATGGCTACACCTTC. Translated: CAISGGQGNSWYGYTF.

V gene TRBV20-1 combines with J gene TRBJ2-5, with a possible D match to TRBD2 (5 bases). Germline V CDR1 and CDR2: DFQATT, SNEGSKA (reference sequence). The CDR3 runs to 13 residues. V was pared by 3 bases and J by 4 bases, with 12 bases between. As DNA, the CDR3 is TGCAGTGCTAGTCGGGGTGGCGTAGAGACCCAGTACTTC. The encoded protein is CSASRGGVETQYF.

V gene TRBV21-1 combines with J gene TRBJ1-4; the D call of TRBD1 is as the table states it, not checked on the DNA. TRBV21-1 is a documented pseudogene. This CDR3 spans 16 amino acids. The CDR3 sequence: CASSGPTGVVVEKLFF. CDR3 DNA sequence: TGTGCCAGCAGCGGACCAACAGGGGTGGTCGTTGAAAAACTGTTTTTT.

V gene TRBV10-2 combines with J gene TRBJ1-2; possibly TRBD1 for D (5 bases). CDR3 length: 15 amino acids. From germline, CDR1 is WSHSY and CDR2 SAAADI. V was trimmed by 2 bases and J by 6 bases, leaving 16 bases between them. This CDR3 reads CASSEPTVEWDGYTF. The DNA for the CDR3 is TGCGCCAGCAGTGAGCCGACAGTGGAATGGGATGGCTACACCTTC.

V is TRBV7-9 and J is TRBJ2-5; no reliable D call. In germline, CDR1 is SEHNR, CDR2 FQNEAQ (reference sequence). This CDR3 has 14 residues. Trimming pared 1 base from V and 5 bases from J, leaving 11 bases between. CDR3 coding DNA: TGTGCCAGCAGCTTAGACCAACTCCGGGAGACCCAGTACTTC. It is translated as CASSLDQLRETQYF.

The genes are TRBV4-2 and TRBJ2-3; 10 nucleotides line up with TRBD1. The CDR3 consists of 15 residues. Unmatched junction bases numbered 6, after V lost 4 bases and J lost 5 bases. The germline V gene encodes CDR1 LGHNA and CDR2 YNFKEQ. CDR3 residues: CASSLRTGGLDTQYF. DNA of the CDR3: TGTGCCAGCAGCCTAAGGACAGGGGGATTAGATACGCAGTATTTT.

The gene calls are TRBV5-6 and TRBJ2-2, with no clear D. The length of the CDR3 is 15 residues. The germline V gene has CDR1 SGHDT and CDR2 YYEEEE. V was clipped by 2 bases and J by 6 bases, with 14 bases between them. The CDR3 sequence: CASSFSELPAGELFF. The CDR3 DNA reads TGTGCCAGCAGCTTCTCGGAGTTGCCGGCCGGGGAGCTGTTTTTT.